The present T cell receptor beta chain was sequenced within a study of CXCR3-negative and CXCR3-positive naive CD8 T cells. Whole-study context: The dataset comprises 120 million to 150 million TRB reads in total, with about 1.5 +/- 0.3 million reads per library. Overall study findings and caveats: Surface CD5 looked about the same in the naive subsets, so the authors worked out TCR strength from TRB CDR3 properties. In CXCR3-positive naive cells, the TRB CDR3s were more hydrophobic than in CXCR3-negative naive cells.

The study made its TRB cDNA libraries by 5' RACE, adding UMI labels. TCRdb processed the 5' RACE reads again and assigns one entry to each CDR3 protein, with no DNA. This sample lists fewer than 60,000 distinct CDR3 sequences; its ten largest clones have roughly 1.6%. Of note for this clonotype: Its target is not known.

CD45RO-CCR7+CD27+CD95- expression identified naive CD8+ T cells. CDR1 is SQVTM and CDR2 is ANQGSEA in the germline V gene. This CDR3 spans 15 amino acids. The clonotype was recovered from a human donor in good health. Some clones in this sample may be carry-over from other donors' samples. The rearrangement uses TRBV29-1 and TRBJ2-5; TCRdb outputs TRBD2, but without DNA this stays unchecked. Source material: naive CXCR3- CD8+ T cells from blood. Subset indicated: CD45RO-CCR7+CD27+CD95- naive CD8+ T cells lacking CXCR3 (TNR3-). CDR3 in amino acids: CSVAPSGGLQETQYF.